These 7 T cell receptor beta chains were sequenced from one sample in a study of blood T cell repertoires in COVID-19 (TCRdb year 2020). The method behind the library was the immunoSEQ multiplex PCR assay. This immuneACCESS table, as held by TCRdb, lists in-frame sequences with V and J called but not all clones. Of the missing ones, under half trace to an unresolved V gene in checked studies; the others have no known cause. The sample table contains about 190,000 clones; only one count was recorded for 65% to 80% of them. The ten largest clones take up roughly 12% of the sample. The material sequenced was peripheral blood. These receptors were obtained from a woman in her forties or fifties with acute or convalescent COVID-19.

This chain joins TRBV7-8 and TRBJ2-3, with TRBD2 matching 7 bases. Germline V lookup: CDR1 SGHVS, CDR2 FQNEAQ. Trimming at V came to 3 bases and at J to 4 bases, leaving 1 base not matched to a gene. The CDR3 runs 13 residues. In nucleotides, the CDR3 is TGTGCCAGCAGCTTGACTAGCCCAGATACGCAGTATTTT. Protein: CASSLTSPDTQYF.

The V call is TRBV2, the J call TRBJ2-1; D is possibly TRBD2 (5 bases). Germline V gene lookup returns CDR1 SNHLY and CDR2 FYNNEI. With 6 bases removed from V and 6 bases from J, the gap between germline ends came to 15 bases. This CDR3 is 14 amino acids long. The CDR3, as DNA: TGTGCCAGCAGAGGGCTAGCCCCCGGCAATGAGCAGTTCTTC. This translates into CASRGLAPGNEQFF.

This chain connects TRBV11-2 to TRBJ1-6; no reliable D call. Germline-derived CDR1 and CDR2 are SGHAT and FQNNGV. CDR3 length: 12 residues. The V and J ends lost 4 bases and 14 bases respectively, with 12 bases between them. CDR3 DNA sequence: TGTGCCAGCAGCTCCCCGGGAGGCGCCCTCCACTTT. Encoded protein: CASSSPGGALHF.

This chain connects TRBV6-2 or TRBV6-3 to TRBJ2-7; 8 bases are a match to TRBD1. The CDR3 covers 17 residues. V was pared by 4 bases and J by 2 bases, with 13 bases of the junction left unmatched. Germline values: CDR1 MNHEY, CDR2 SVGEGT. The CDR3: CASSLGRRQGSTYEQYF. In nucleotides, the CDR3 is TGTGCCAGCAGTTTGGGTCGACGACAGGGGAGTACCTACGAGCAGTACTTC.

CDR3 DNA: TGTGCCAGTAGTATGTGGAGGGCTGACGGCTACACCTTC. Its protein product is CASSMWRADGYTF. The chain recombines TRBV19 with TRBJ1-2; D call uncertain. Germline CDR1 is LNHDA and CDR2 is SQIVND (reference sequence). The CDR3 is made up of 13 amino acids. Trimming took 3 bases from V and 8 from J, leaving 13 bases between them. The full variable domain, rest sourced from reference TRBV19 and TRBJ1-2, is DGGITQSPKYLFRKEGQNVTLSCEQNLNHDAMYWYRQDPGQGLRLIYYSQIVNDFQKGDIAEGYSVSREKKESFPLTVTSAQKNPTAFYLCASSMWRADGYTFGSGTRLTVV.

In this sample, this clone turned up a few times. The gene calls are TRBV7-2 and TRBJ2-5; 9 bases line up with TRBD1. The CDR3 has 15 residues. Germline V gene sequence: CDR1 SGHTA, CDR2 FQGNSA. Unmatched junction bases numbered 9, after V lost 4 bases and J lost 6 bases. The CDR3 sequence: CASSSPGQGMKTQYF. The CDR3 nucleotides read TGTGCCAGCAGCTCACCGGGACAGGGCATGAAGACCCAGTACTTC.

The rearrangement uses TRBV7-2 and TRBJ2-7; 14 bases match TRBD2. The length of the CDR3 is 17 residues. Losses at the gene ends were 4 bases for V and 2 bases for J; bases not matched to a gene: 7. Germline-derived CDR1 and CDR2 are SGHTA and FQGNSA. Here the CDR3 DNA reads TGTGCCAGCAGCTCCGGACTAGCGGGGGGCATGGCCTACGAGCAGTACTTC. Its translation: CASSSGLAGGMAYEQYF.